Below are 11 T cell receptor beta chains sequenced from a single sample in a study of OX40 agonist ivuxolimab in advanced cancers. The table came from immunoSEQ multiplex PCR; TCRdb's copy has only in-frame clones and leaves some out. The sample consists of over 30,000 clones, around 82% of them appearing once. The sequences come from CD4+ or CD8+ T cells sorted from blood, collected in a trial of the OX40 agonist ivuxolimab. The receptors stem from an adult with an advanced solid tumor such as melanoma, head and neck, liver or kidney cancer.

The chain is built from TRBV7-6 and TRBJ2-1, with TRBD1 matching 11 bases. Germline V gene sequence: CDR1 SGHVS, CDR2 FNYEAQ. The CDR3 covers 17 residues. Trimming removed 1 base from V and 9 bases from J; junction bases left unmatched: 11. CDR3 loop: CASSLEAGTGGIGEQFF. The CDR3 nucleotides are TGTGCCAGCAGCTTAGAGGCCGGGACAGGGGGAATCGGTGAGCAGTTCTTC.

CDR3 nucleotides: TGTGCCAGCAGCTTGGGGGGTAGTTCTACGGAGACCCAGTACTTC. It is translated as CASSLGGSSTETQYF. The chain employs TRBV5-5 and TRBJ2-5; D call uncertain. Per the germline V gene, CDR1 is SGHKS and CDR2 is YYEKEE (reference sequence). The CDR3 runs to 15 residues. V lost 0 bases and J lost 5, with 14 bases in between.

The CDR3 region is CASSFRQGAGEQYF. The CDR3 DNA sequence: TGTGCCAGCAGCTTCAGACAGGGGGCGGGAGAGCAGTACTTC. The chain recombines TRBV7-8 with TRBJ2-7; 10 bases align to TRBD1. Germline V CDR1 and CDR2: SGHVS, FQNEAQ. V lost 3 bases to trimming and J lost 7 bases; unmatched junction nucleotides: 6. This CDR3 has 14 amino acids.

This CDR3 is CASSPHSGGPTDTQYF. Written as DNA, the CDR3 is TGTGCCAGCAGTCCCCATAGCGGGGGCCCCACAGATACGCAGTATTTT. V and J are TRBV25-1 and TRBJ2-3, with 9 bases aligning to TRBD2. Germline V gives CDR1 MGHDK, CDR2 SYGVNS. V dropped 5 bases and J dropped 2; count of bases not matched to a gene: 8. This CDR3 spans 16 amino acids. The full variable domain, with the rest looked up from reference TRBV25-1 and TRBJ2-3, is EADIYQTPRYLVIGTGKKITLECSQTMGHDKMYWYQQDPGMELHLIHYSYGVNSTEKGDLSSESTVSRIRTEHFPLTLESARPSHTSQYLCASSPHSGGPTDTQYFGPGTRLTVL.

J is TRBJ1-1 and V is TRBV2; D gene unclear. The CDR3 runs 12 residues. Trimming took 10 bases from V and 1 from J, leaving 10 bases between them. From germline, CDR1 is SNHLY and CDR2 FYNNEI. The CDR3 reads CATGGRNTEAFF. The CDR3 DNA is TGTGCCACGGGAGGGCGGAACACTGAAGCTTTCTTT.

The V call is TRBV14, the J call TRBJ1-2; D is undetermined. Trimming stripped 0 bases from V and 0 bases from J, with 8 bases between. Germline V gives CDR1 SGHDN, CDR2 FVKESK. The CDR3 sequence is 15 residues long. CDR3 in amino acids: CASSQDILANYGYTF. The CDR3 DNA is TGTGCCAGCAGCCAAGATATACTAGCTAACTATGGCTACACCTTC.

The chain carries TRBV18 and TRBJ2-1; D possibly matches TRBD1 or TRBD2 (5 bases each). Germline loops: CDR1 KGHSH, CDR2 LQKENI. The V gene lost 3 bases and the J gene lost 2 bases, with 11 bases spanning the gap. This CDR3 is built from 15 residues. The CDR3: CASSPGTTTYNEQFF. The DNA for the CDR3 is TGTGCCAGCTCACCCGGGACCACCACCTACAATGAGCAGTTCTTC.

The chain links TRBV4-2 to TRBJ2-3; no clear D. CDR3 length equals 15 residues. Trimming shortened V by 1 base and J by 1 base, and 9 bases separated the two germline ends. CDR1 LGHNA and CDR2 YNFKEQ come from the germline V gene. Here the CDR3 DNA reads TGTGCCAGCAGCCAAGGGCCTGGAGGCACAGATACGCAGTATTTT. It translates to CASSQGPGGTDTQYF.

The rearrangement uses TRBV6-5 and TRBJ1-6, with unresolved D. Germline CDR1 is MNHEY and CDR2 is SVGAGI. Trimming shortened V by 0 bases and J by 7 bases, and 10 bases separated the two germline ends. The CDR3 sequence is 15 residues long. CDR3 protein: CASSYSSLGNSPLHF. The CDR3 DNA follows: TGTGCCAGCAGTTACTCAAGCTTAGGGAATTCACCCCTCCACTTT.

The chain links TRBV9 to TRBJ1-3, with D hard to call. Germline V gene data show CDR1 as SGDLS and CDR2 as YYNGEE. This CDR3 region has 15 residues. Trimming removed 2 bases from V and 0 bases from J, with 9 bases in between. The CDR3 region has the DNA TGTGCCAGCAGCGTCCTACCGGCCTCTGGAAACACCATATATTTT. It encodes CASSVLPASGNTIYF.

This chain connects TRBV7-2 to TRBJ1-4; no reliable D call. The CDR3 has 15 amino acids. V was cut by 2 bases and J by 7 bases, with 14 bases left in between. Germline CDR1 is SGHTA and CDR2 is FQGNSA. CDR3 amino acids: CASSLNGEVGEKLFF. The DNA of the CDR3 is TGTGCCAGCAGCTTAAACGGGGAGGTTGGTGAAAAACTGTTTTTT.